The 2 T cell receptor beta chains listed next were all sequenced from one sample in a study of patients and donors after allogeneic stem cell transplantation (dated by TCRdb to 2020 to 2021). Library preparation employed RT-PCR. The instrument given in TCRdb is NextSeq 550. In TCRdb, the public reads were trimmed at Q25 with fastp and aligned with MiXCR, with productive beta chains retained. CDR3 protein sequences are deduplicated, and each keeps its most common genes and DNA. In this sample the table shows about 960,000 distinct CDR3 sequences, approximately 19% of which occur a single time. The top ten clonotypes cover 5% to 6.5% of the sample. The sample taken for sequencing was blood, either unsorted or a sorted T cell fraction (not recorded which). These receptors came from a human donor who was either an allogeneic HSCT recipient or a stem cell or donor lymphocyte infusion donor (not recorded which). It is not recorded whose cells these are; they may come from a transplant donor.

There are a few counts of this clonotype. The genes are TRBV4-2 and TRBJ1-1, with D possibly matching TRBD1 (5 bases). Germline values: CDR1 LGHNA, CDR2 YNFKEQ. Between the trimmed V and J ends, which lost 4 bases and 0 bases, there was a span of 12 bases. The CDR3 runs 15 residues. CDR3 sequence: CASSPGEGLNTEAFF. In DNA form, the CDR3 reads TGTGCCAGCAGCCCCGGTGAGGGACTGAACACTGAAGCTTTCTTT.

This clonotype was picked up many times. This sequence joins TRBV27 and TRBJ1-5; possibly TRBD1 for D (5 bases). The V and J ends lost 4 bases and 6 bases respectively, with 13 bases between them. Per the germline V gene, CDR1 is MNHEY and CDR2 is SMNVEV (reference sequence). This CDR3 spans 14 amino acids. The CDR3 loop is CASSSSGYFQPQHF. The CDR3 coding sequence is TGTGCCAGCAGTTCCTCAGGGTATTTTCAGCCCCAGCATTTT.